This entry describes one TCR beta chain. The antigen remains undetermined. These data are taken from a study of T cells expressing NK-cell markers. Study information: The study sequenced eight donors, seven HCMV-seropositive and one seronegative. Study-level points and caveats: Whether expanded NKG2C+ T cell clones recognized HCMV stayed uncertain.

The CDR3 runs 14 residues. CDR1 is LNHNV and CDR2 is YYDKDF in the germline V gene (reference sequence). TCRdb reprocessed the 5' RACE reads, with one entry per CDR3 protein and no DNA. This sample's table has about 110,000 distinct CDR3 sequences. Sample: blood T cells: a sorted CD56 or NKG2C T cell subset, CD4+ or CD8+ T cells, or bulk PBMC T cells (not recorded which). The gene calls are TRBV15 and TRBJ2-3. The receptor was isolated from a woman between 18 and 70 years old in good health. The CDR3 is CATASDDYTDTQYF.